One T cell receptor beta chain is described in this entry. This clone was seen a single time. Its target antigen remains unknown. Base qualities are missing; no much larger clone stands one base away. This specimen belongs to a study of PD-1 blockade in classical Hodgkin lymphoma (dated by TCRdb to the early 2020s). About the study as a whole: Nivolumab dosing was 3 mg/kg intravenously every 2 weeks, continuing until either disease progression or unacceptable toxicity. To define a peripheral blood immune signature of response to PD-1 blockade in classical Hodgkin lymphoma, the study combined TCR beta sequencing with CyTOF.

The Qiagen DNeasy kit was used to extract genomic DNA from unsorted PBMCs and from the negatively selected CD4+ and CD8+ fractions. TCR beta CDR3 regions were amplified by immunoSEQ multiplex PCR using primers annealing to V and J segments. A synthetic immune receptor repertoire was used to minimize amplification bias, and any remaining bias was removed computationally after sequencing. For the original study's pipeline: Custom Python scripts were used to quantify repertoire diversity as the Shannon entropy index. The unsorted, CD4+ and CD8+ repertoires were each analyzed separately, with the exception of combined analyses, where CD4+ and CD8+ sequences were merged in silico. Clonal expansion was defined as a frequency increase of at least 2-fold after treatment compared with C1D1, and clones undetected at baseline were assigned a pseudocount of 0.5. Clones with 0 or 1 copy at C1D1 were classified as singleton clones, and clones with 2 or more copies were classified as non-singleton clones. Clones expanded in unsorted samples were labelled as CD4+, CD8+ or unknown by matching protein sequences in sorted samples from the same patient. Wilcoxon tests on paired samples were used to test changes in diversity from C1D1 to C4D1. TCRdb carries this immuneACCESS record with in-frame sequences only. Its versions omit some clonotypes, under half of them owing to an unresolved V gene in the studies checked, with the rest unexplained. The DNA gave D and trimming, while V, J and clone size come from that table. The sample table shows about 13,000 clones, and more than 85% are seen once. The ten largest clones add up to 20% of the sample.

From the germline V gene, CDR1 is SNHLY and CDR2 is FYNNEI. The trim is 6 bases for V and 8 bases for J, with a gap of 16 bases between the germline ends. The CDR3 measures 13 amino acids from cysteine to phenylalanine. Only the CDR3 DNA is retained, 39 bases long and in frame from the first base. Here is what the overall study found, with its caveats: The study was limited to a single clinical trial cohort, and causes of repertoire differences, possibly disease activity or prior therapy, remained undefined. By C4D1, a significant rise was seen in CD4+ TCR diversity but not in CD8+ TCR diversity (p=0.0027 vs p=0.16), and the rise was most apparent among complete responders (p=0.02). Among trial patients, those achieving complete response had baseline diversity similar to that of newly diagnosed patients, while diversity was significantly lower in partial responders and progressors. Newly diagnosed patients were reported to have lower baseline TCR diversity than healthy donors, and relapsed/refractory patients were reported to have lower baseline TCR diversity still. Lower diversity was observed in patients in whom nivolumab was started less than 1 year after ASCT, and these patients were excluded from later analyses so that confounding by immune reconstitution would be avoided.

This sample's time point label indicates: cycle 1 day 1 (C1D1), immediately before nivolumab initiation. Relapse after autologous stem cell transplantation had occurred in all trial patients, and cohorts A, B and C were distinguished by prior brentuximab vedotin exposure. The trial cohort was composed of under 70 patients with relapsed/refractory classical Hodgkin lymphoma, for whom complete response, partial response or progressive disease was recorded as best overall response. Single-agent nivolumab was administered to trial patients in the multi-cohort phase II CheckMate 205 trial. An independent review committee assessed best overall response by applying the 2007 International Working Group response criteria. Trial PBMCs were obtained immediately prior to nivolumab initiation (C1D1) and on therapy at cycle 2 day 1 and cycle 4 day 1. Peripheral blood was collected in 8 mL Vacutainer Cell Preparation Tubes, from which PBMCs were isolated by centrifugation and then cryopreserved.

The receptor's source is a human donor with classical Hodgkin lymphoma. This specimen consisted of peripheral blood mononuclear cells (PBMCs), obtained at baseline. This sequence uses TRBV2 and TRBJ1-1; TRBD1 could be the D gene, as 5 bases match. The CDR3 region has the sequence CASSLGGDAEAFF. The DNA sequence follows: TGTGCCAGCAGCCTCGGGGGTGACGCCGAAGCTTTCTTT. The full variable domain, with segments outside the CDR3 supplied by the reference TRBV2 and TRBJ1-1 proteins, appears as EPEVTQTPSHQVTQMGQEVILRCVPISNHLYFYWYRQILGQKVEFLVSFYNNEISEKSEIFDDQFSVERPDGSNFTLKIRSTKLEDSAMYFCASSLGGDAEAFFGQGTRLTVV.